A single sample gave rise to the 5 T cell receptor beta chains below, sequenced in a study of shared clonotypes between healthy human individuals (dated by TCRdb to the early 2020s). Library construction relied on the immunoSEQ multiplex PCR assay. This immuneACCESS table, as held by TCRdb, lists in-frame sequences with V and J called but not all clones. Of the missing ones, under half trace to an unresolved V gene in checked studies; the others have no known cause. The sample records 100,000 to 130,000 clones, more than 65% of which are singletons. Clones ranked in the top ten supply more than 20% of the sample. The sample was memory CD8+ T cells sorted from blood. The cell subset or site label, as the study defines it: CD45RO+ cells pooled with CCR7-negative TemRA cells. Receptors were obtained from a woman aged 25 to 39 in good health.

As concerns this clone: The sample has other DNA sequences that encode this CDR3 too. The chain uses TRBV5-6 and TRBJ2-7; 15 positions agree with TRBD2. With 3 bases clipped from V and 4 bases from J, the junction kept 2 bases outside the gene matches. The germline V gene has CDR1 SGHDT and CDR2 YYEEEE. The CDR3 is 15 amino acids. CDR3 sequence: CASSSGLAGGYEQYF. The DNA for the CDR3 is TGTGCCAGCAGCTCGGGACTAGCGGGAGGATACGAGCAGTACTTC.

The genes are TRBV28 and TRBJ2-7; D is possibly TRBD1 (6 bases). Trimming stripped 4 bases from V and 5 bases from J, with 12 bases between. Germline assignment: CDR1 MDHEN and CDR2 SYDVKM. The CDR3 is 13 residues long. The CDR3 bases are TGTGCCAGCAGTTATGGCAGGGGAAACGAGCAGTACTTC. Its protein product is CASSYGRGNEQYF.

This chain links TRBV6-1 with TRBJ1-2; no clear D gene. Germline CDR1 MNHNS, CDR2 SASEGT. The V and J ends lost 6 bases and 2 bases respectively, with 7 bases between them. This CDR3 has 12 amino acids. In DNA form, the CDR3 reads TGTGCCAGCAGAATAACGAACTATGGCTACACCTTC. Its translation: CASRITNYGYTF.

A remark on this clone: At the DNA level, this CDR3 is encoded by other sequences in the same sample as well. The chain links TRBV5-1 to TRBJ2-7; TRBD2 matches at 7 bases. CDR3 length equals 13 residues. CDR1 and CDR2 (germline): SGHRS, YFSETQ. V lost 0 bases, J lost 6 bases, and 3 bases stayed unmatched. CDR3: CASSLGSGAEQYF. CDR3 in DNA: TGCGCCAGCAGCTTGGGAAGCGGGGCCGAGCAGTACTTC.

The chain combines TRBV4-1 with TRBJ1-2; D is uncertain. Trimming removed 2 bases at V and 3 bases at J, with 13 bases between. Germline lookup yields CDR1 MGHRA and CDR2 YSYEKL. This CDR3 is 15 amino acids long. The CDR3 bases are TGCGCCAGCAGCCAAAAAAGAGGGATCTACTATGGCTACACCTTC. This gives the protein CASSQKRGIYYGYTF.